The entry below describes one T cell receptor beta chain. The entry originates in a study of blood T cell repertoires in COVID-19. Germline V gene lookup returns CDR1 MNHEY and CDR2 SMNVEV (reference sequence). This CDR3 contains 16 residues. The trim removed 5 bases at V and 0 bases at J, leaving 7 bases unmatched. Generated by immunoSEQ multiplex PCR, the TCRdb table keeps only in-frame clones and is missing some. The sample includes a few hundred thousand clones, 75% to 90% of them seen just once. The rearrangement links TRBV27 to TRBJ2-3; 8 bases line up with TRBD2. The receptor comes from a young man who had recovered from COVID-19. The sequencing sample was made of peripheral blood. The CDR3 loop reads CASSALTSGSTDTQYF. Written as DNA, the CDR3 is TGTGCCAGCAGTGCCCTTACTAGCGGAAGCACAGATACGCAGTATTTT.